This T cell receptor (beta chain) was identified in a study of CD8 T cells in ankylosing spondylitis. The table lists this clonotype with a few counts. What it recognizes is unknown. The junction and the germline gene differ at one end; a read error may be behind it. General observations from the study: In ankylosing spondylitis patients, matched synovial fluid reportedly showed significant enrichment of disease-linked clones. Ankylosing spondylitis blood seemed to carry a telltale TCR beta motif made of several highly homologous variants.

The germline CDR1 and CDR2 sequences are DFQATT and SNEGSKA (reference sequence). There are 11 residues in the CDR3. TCRdb reanalysed the 5' RACE reads using MiXCR and keeps one entry per CDR3 protein. The profile covers around 770,000 distinct CDR3 sequences, with 12% appearing a single time and roughly 0.51% taken by the ten largest. This rearrangement joins TRBV20-1 to TRBJ1-2, with 8 bases matching TRBD1. The source material was blood, either unsorted or a sorted T cell fraction (not recorded which). The TCR originated in a male donor with ankylosing spondylitis. The CDR3 sequence: CSARGGQVGAF. The CDR3 DNA reads TGCAGTGCTAGAGGGGGACAGGTCGGGGCCTTC.